This TCR beta chain was identified in a study of blood T cell repertoires in COVID-19. Overall study context: COVID-19 samples, acute and convalescent, were from the United States, Italy and Spain. In each case, the material was cDNA or gDNA derived from T cells, B-cell-depleted T cells, or PBMCs.

Germline V gives CDR1 SGDLS, CDR2 YYNGEE. V shed 3 bases, J shed 10 bases, and the junction held 17 bases outside the gene matches. The CDR3 sequence is 16 residues long. TCRdb keeps only in-frame clones here, not all; method: immunoSEQ multiplex PCR. The table records 100,000 or so clones, approximately 80% of them present only once. The chain couples TRBV9 to TRBJ1-1; TRBD1 matches 8 bases. The receptor was derived from a woman aged 80 or older with acute or convalescent COVID-19. What was sequenced was peripheral blood. The CDR3 spells CASSALGPTGAGGAFF. The CDR3 nucleotides read TGTGCCAGCAGCGCCCTGGGTCCGACAGGGGCCGGGGGAGCTTTCTTT.